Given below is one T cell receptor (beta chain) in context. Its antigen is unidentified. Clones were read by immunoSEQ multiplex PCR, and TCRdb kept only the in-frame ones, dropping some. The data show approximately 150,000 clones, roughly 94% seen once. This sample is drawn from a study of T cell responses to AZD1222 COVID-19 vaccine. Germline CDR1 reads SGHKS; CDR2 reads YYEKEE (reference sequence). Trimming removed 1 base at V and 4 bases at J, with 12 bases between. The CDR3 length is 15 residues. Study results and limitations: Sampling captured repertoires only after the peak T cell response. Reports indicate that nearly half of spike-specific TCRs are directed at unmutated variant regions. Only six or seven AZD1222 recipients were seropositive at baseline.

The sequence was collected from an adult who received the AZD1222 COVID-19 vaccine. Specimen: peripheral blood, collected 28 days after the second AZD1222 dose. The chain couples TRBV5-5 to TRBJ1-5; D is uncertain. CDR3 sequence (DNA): TGTGCCAGCAGCTTGTTCGAGCAGAATAATCAGCCCCAGCATTTT. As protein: CASSLFEQNNQPQHF.